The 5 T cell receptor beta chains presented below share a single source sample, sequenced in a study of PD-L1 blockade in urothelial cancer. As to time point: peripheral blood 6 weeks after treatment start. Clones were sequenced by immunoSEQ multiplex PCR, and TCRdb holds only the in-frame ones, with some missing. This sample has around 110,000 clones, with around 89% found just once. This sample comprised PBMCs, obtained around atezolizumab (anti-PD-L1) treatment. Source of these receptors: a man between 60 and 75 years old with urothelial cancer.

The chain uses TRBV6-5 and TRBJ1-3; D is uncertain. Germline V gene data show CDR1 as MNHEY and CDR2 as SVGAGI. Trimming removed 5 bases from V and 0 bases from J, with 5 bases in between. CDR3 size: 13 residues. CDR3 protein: CASSQISGNTIYF. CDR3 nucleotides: TGTGCCAGCAGTCAGATCTCTGGAAACACCATATATTTT.

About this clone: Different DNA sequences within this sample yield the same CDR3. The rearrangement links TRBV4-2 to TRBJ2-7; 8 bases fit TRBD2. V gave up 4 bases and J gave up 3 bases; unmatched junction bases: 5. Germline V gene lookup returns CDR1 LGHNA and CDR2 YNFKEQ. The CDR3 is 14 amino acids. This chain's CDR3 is CASSPGLGVYEQYF. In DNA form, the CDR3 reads TGTGCCAGCAGCCCGGGACTAGGGGTCTACGAGCAGTACTTC.

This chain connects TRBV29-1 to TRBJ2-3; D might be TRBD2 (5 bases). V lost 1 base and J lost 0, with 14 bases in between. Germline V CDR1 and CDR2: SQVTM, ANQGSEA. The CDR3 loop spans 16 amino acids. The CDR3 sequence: CSVEGWSGSSTDTQYF. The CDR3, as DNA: TGCAGCGTTGAAGGGTGGAGCGGATCTAGCACAGATACGCAGTATTTT.

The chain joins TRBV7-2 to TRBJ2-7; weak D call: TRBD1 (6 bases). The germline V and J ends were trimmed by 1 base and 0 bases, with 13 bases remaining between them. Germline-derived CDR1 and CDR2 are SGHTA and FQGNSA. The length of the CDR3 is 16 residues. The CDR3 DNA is TGTGCCAGCAGCTTAGTTGGCAGGGGAGCCTCCTACGAGCAGTACTTC. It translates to CASSLVGRGASYEQYF.

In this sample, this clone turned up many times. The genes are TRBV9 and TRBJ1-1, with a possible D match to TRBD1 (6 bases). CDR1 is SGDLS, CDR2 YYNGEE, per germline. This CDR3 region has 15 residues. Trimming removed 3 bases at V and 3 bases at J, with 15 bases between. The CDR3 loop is CASSAIGGADTEAFF. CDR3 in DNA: TGTGCCAGCAGCGCAATCGGGGGGGCGGACACTGAAGCTTTCTTT.